The rows below give T cell receptor beta chains drawn from one sample of a study of blood T cell repertoires in COVID-19. Sequenced by immunoSEQ multiplex PCR; TCRdb stores in-frame clones only, minus some. Of approximately 50,000 clones in the sample, 86% are singletons; the top ten hold 14% to 15%. The sample consisted of peripheral blood. The receptors shown here come from a human donor in a cohort sampled during active COVID-19. Both conserved end residues are part of each CDR3. D genes are given only for firm matches. Clone size is shown for a subset of rows, as once, few, many or a class of expanded clone.

clone size: NA; V gene: TRBV19; J gene: TRBJ2-3; D gene: TRBD2; CDR3 protein: CASSITSGRADTQYF; CDR3 DNA: TGTGCCAGTAGTATCACCAGCGGGAGGGCAGATACGCAGTATTTT
clone size: NA; V gene: TRBV2; J gene: TRBJ2-5; D gene: TRBD2; CDR3 protein: CASSVFAGEETQYF; CDR3 DNA: TGTGCCAGCAGTGTGTTTGCGGGGGAAGAGACCCAGTACTTC
clone size: NA; V gene: TRBV14; J gene: TRBJ1-1; D gene: TRBD1; CDR3 protein: CASSQPGTGLLLPEAFF; CDR3 DNA: TGTGCCAGCAGCCAGCCCGGGACAGGACTACTTCTCCCTGAAGCTTTCTTT
clone size: NA; V gene: TRBV7-2; J gene: TRBJ1-1; D gene: TRBD1; CDR3 protein: CASSGQGNTEAFF; CDR3 DNA: TGTGCCAGTAGCGGACAGGGAAACACTGAAGCTTTCTTT
clone size: NA; V gene: TRBV3-1/TRBV3-2; J gene: TRBJ2-7; D gene: NA; CDR3 protein: CASQTGGYEQYF; CDR3 DNA: TGTGCCAGCCAAACCGGGGGATACGAGCAGTACTTC
clone size: NA; V gene: TRBV6-2/TRBV6-3; J gene: TRBJ1-2; D gene: NA; CDR3 protein: CASSTIQQGVYGYTF; CDR3 DNA: TGTGCCAGCAGTACGATCCAGCAAGGGGTCTATGGCTACACCTTC
clone size: once; V gene: TRBV11-2; J gene: TRBJ1-3; D gene: NA; CDR3 protein: CASSLNPRGSGNTIYF; CDR3 DNA: TGTGCCAGCAGCTTAAACCCTCGGGGATCAGGAAACACCATATATTTT
clone size: NA; V gene: TRBV20-1; J gene: TRBJ2-3; D gene: NA; CDR3 protein: CSASHTGVVADTQYF; CDR3 DNA: TGCAGTGCTAGTCACACGGGGGTAGTTGCAGATACGCAGTATTTT
clone size: NA; V gene: TRBV2; J gene: TRBJ2-1; D gene: TRBD2; CDR3 protein: CATGAQRGGHEQFF; CDR3 DNA: TGTGCCACCGGGGCCCAGCGGGGGGGCCATGAGCAGTTCTTC
clone size: NA; V gene: TRBV5-4; J gene: TRBJ2-7; D gene: TRBD1; CDR3 protein: CASSLGQGILTYEQYF; CDR3 DNA: TGTGCCAGCAGCTTGGGACAGGGGATACTCACCTACGAGCAGTACTTC
clone size: NA; V gene: TRBV5-1; J gene: TRBJ2-7; D gene: TRBD1; CDR3 protein: CASSLPDRDGYEQYF; CDR3 DNA: TGCGCCAGCAGCTTGCCCGACAGGGACGGCTACGAGCAGTACTTC
clone size: NA; V gene: TRBV2; J gene: TRBJ1-1; D gene: TRBD1; CDR3 protein: CANGQGSSWVTEAFF; CDR3 DNA: TGTGCCAACGGACAGGGTAGTAGTTGGGTCACTGAAGCTTTCTTT
clone size: NA; V gene: TRBV9; J gene: TRBJ2-2; D gene: NA; CDR3 protein: CASSGLTGELFF; CDR3 DNA: TGTGCCAGCAGCGGACTTACCGGGGAGCTGTTTTTT
clone size: once; V gene: TRBV27; J gene: TRBJ1-6; D gene: NA; CDR3 protein: CASSLSRGSPLHF; CDR3 DNA: TGTGCCAGCAGTTTATCCAGAGGTTCACCCCTCCACTTT
clone size: NA; V gene: TRBV6-2/TRBV6-3; J gene: TRBJ2-5; D gene: TRBD2; CDR3 protein: CASSYSSSGGQETQYF; CDR3 DNA: TGTGCCAGCAGTTACTCTTCTAGCGGGGGACAAGAGACCCAGTACTTC
clone size: NA; V gene: TRBV19; J gene: TRBJ2-1; D gene: TRBD2; CDR3 protein: CASSTLAGGPGSNEQFF; CDR3 DNA: TGTGCCAGTAGTACTCTAGCGGGGGGCCCAGGCTCCAATGAGCAGTTCTTC
clone size: NA; V gene: TRBV15; J gene: TRBJ1-2; D gene: TRBD1; CDR3 protein: CATSRDRGQGGYTF; CDR3 DNA: TGTGCCACCAGCAGAGACAGGGGGCAAGGTGGCTACACCTTC
clone size: NA; V gene: TRBV6-2/TRBV6-3; J gene: TRBJ2-7; D gene: NA; CDR3 protein: CASSYIRVGTYEQYF; CDR3 DNA: TGTGCCAGCAGTTACATCAGGGTAGGAACCTACGAGCAGTACTTC
clone size: NA; V gene: TRBV18; J gene: TRBJ2-6; D gene: NA; CDR3 protein: CASSPGGSGANVLTF; CDR3 DNA: TGTGCCAGCTCACCCGGGGGCTCTGGGGCCAACGTCCTGACTTTC
clone size: NA; V gene: TRBV7-8; J gene: TRBJ2-5; D gene: TRBD2; CDR3 protein: CASRVLRAGTSGSLPKETQYF; CDR3 DNA: TGTGCCAGCAGAGTTCTACGGGCCGGGACTAGCGGGTCGCTTCCTAAAGAGACCCAGTACTTC
clone size: NA; V gene: TRBV18; J gene: TRBJ2-1; D gene: TRBD2; CDR3 protein: CASSPQLANSYNEQFF; CDR3 DNA: TGTGCCAGCTCACCCCAACTAGCGAACTCCTACAATGAGCAGTTCTTC
clone size: NA; V gene: TRBV11-2; J gene: TRBJ2-7; D gene: TRBD2; CDR3 protein: CASSLGTSGYEQYF; CDR3 DNA: TGTGCCAGCAGCTTAGGGACTAGCGGTTACGAGCAGTACTTC
clone size: NA; V gene: TRBV19; J gene: TRBJ2-1; D gene: NA; CDR3 protein: CASSPGWTLDEQFF; CDR3 DNA: TGTGCCAGTAGCCCAGGGTGGACCTTGGATGAGCAGTTCTTC
clone size: NA; V gene: TRBV10-2; J gene: TRBJ1-6; D gene: NA; CDR3 protein: CASTGEGTLHSPLHF; CDR3 DNA: TGCGCCAGCACTGGAGAGGGCACGCTTCATTCACCCCTCCACTTT
clone size: few; V gene: TRBV11-2; J gene: TRBJ2-7; D gene: NA; CDR3 protein: CASSWSGGGRYEQYF; CDR3 DNA: TGTGCCAGCAGCTGGAGTGGAGGGGGCCGCTACGAGCAGTACTTC
clone size: NA; V gene: TRBV18; J gene: TRBJ1-2; D gene: TRBD1; CDR3 protein: CASSPLGTDLYGYTF; CDR3 DNA: TGTGCCAGCTCACCACTCGGGACAGACCTCTATGGCTACACCTTC
clone size: NA; V gene: TRBV7-2; J gene: TRBJ2-1; D gene: NA; CDR3 protein: CASSLTSQGRNEQFF; CDR3 DNA: TGTGCCAGCAGCTTAACGAGTCAGGGGCGGAATGAGCAGTTCTTC
clone size: NA; V gene: TRBV3-1/TRBV3-2; J gene: TRBJ2-5; D gene: TRBD2; CDR3 protein: CASSQVGSGAYPKKTQYF; CDR3 DNA: TGTGCCAGCAGCCAAGTAGGGAGCGGGGCGTATCCCAAGAAGACCCAGTACTTC
clone size: NA; V gene: TRBV5-4; J gene: TRBJ2-3; D gene: NA; CDR3 protein: CASSYSGSSTDTQYF; CDR3 DNA: TGTGCCAGCAGCTACAGCGGCTCGAGCACAGATACGCAGTATTTT
clone size: NA; V gene: TRBV21-1; J gene: TRBJ1-2; D gene: NA; CDR3 protein: CASITHLTARPGTF; CDR3 DNA: TGTGCCAGCATCACTCACCTGACAGCCCGTCCTGGCACCTTC
clone size: NA; V gene: TRBV5-5; J gene: TRBJ2-1; D gene: TRBD2; CDR3 protein: CASSLWGLAGVEQFF; CDR3 DNA: TGTGCCAGCAGCTTGTGGGGACTAGCGGGAGTTGAGCAGTTCTTC
clone size: NA; V gene: TRBV7-2; J gene: TRBJ2-1; D gene: NA; CDR3 protein: CASSPRTAYNEQFF; CDR3 DNA: TGTGCCAGCAGCCCGCGGACAGCATACAATGAGCAGTTCTTC
clone size: NA; V gene: TRBV9; J gene: TRBJ1-2; D gene: NA; CDR3 protein: CASSSPLGRANYGYTF; CDR3 DNA: TGTGCCAGCAGCTCCCCGTTGGGGCGAGCTAACTATGGCTACACCTTC
clone size: once; V gene: TRBV21-1; J gene: TRBJ2-1; D gene: NA; CDR3 protein: CASRRDRSINEQFF; CDR3 DNA: TGTGCCAGCAGAAGGGACAGGAGTATTAATGAGCAGTTCTTC
clone size: NA; V gene: TRBV7-2; J gene: TRBJ2-1; D gene: NA; CDR3 protein: CASSLPSIIESNEQFF; CDR3 DNA: TGTGCCAGCAGCTTGCCGTCGATTATCGAGTCCAATGAGCAGTTCTTC
clone size: NA; V gene: TRBV29-1; J gene: TRBJ1-4; D gene: NA; CDR3 protein: CSVEGAPNEKLFF; CDR3 DNA: TGCAGCGTTGAGGGGGCCCCTAATGAAAAACTGTTTTTT
clone size: NA; V gene: TRBV7-3; J gene: TRBJ1-2; D gene: NA; CDR3 protein: CASSPQGDYGYTF; CDR3 DNA: TGTGCCAGCAGCCCTCAAGGGGACTATGGCTACACCTTC
clone size: few; V gene: TRBV6-1; J gene: TRBJ1-1; D gene: NA; CDR3 protein: CASSEVSLGGGTEAFF; CDR3 DNA: TGTGCCAGCAGTGAAGTCAGCCTCGGGGGGGGAACTGAAGCTTTCTTT
clone size: NA; V gene: TRBV25-1; J gene: TRBJ2-2; D gene: NA; CDR3 protein: CASSESRTANTGELFF; CDR3 DNA: TGTGCCAGCAGTGAATCCCGGACAGCGAACACCGGGGAGCTGTTTTTT
clone size: NA; V gene: TRBV25-1; J gene: TRBJ1-1; D gene: NA; CDR3 protein: CASSVGPLTEAFF; CDR3 DNA: TGTGCCAGCAGTGTGGGCCCTTTAACTGAAGCTTTCTTT
clone size: once; V gene: TRBV11-2; J gene: TRBJ2-5; D gene: NA; CDR3 protein: CASSLKGGETQYF; CDR3 DNA: TGTGCCAGCAGCTTAAAGGGGGGGGAGACCCAGTACTTC
clone size: few; V gene: TRBV15; J gene: TRBJ2-3; D gene: TRBD2; CDR3 protein: CATSSSGYTDTQYF; CDR3 DNA: TGTGCCACCAGCTCTAGCGGGTATACAGATACGCAGTATTTT
clone size: NA; V gene: TRBV3-1/TRBV3-2; J gene: TRBJ2-7; D gene: TRBD2; CDR3 protein: CASTLAGGPYEQYF; CDR3 DNA: TGTGCCAGCACTCTAGCGGGGGGGCCCTACGAGCAGTACTTC
clone size: NA; V gene: TRBV6-5; J gene: TRBJ1-2; D gene: TRBD1; CDR3 protein: CASKPGQGALTF; CDR3 DNA: TGTGCCAGCAAACCGGGACAGGGGGCGCTCACCTTC
clone size: NA; V gene: TRBV6-2/TRBV6-3; J gene: TRBJ1-1; D gene: TRBD1; CDR3 protein: CASSPSGTANTEAFF; CDR3 DNA: TGTGCCAGCAGTCCCTCCGGGACAGCCAACACTGAAGCTTTCTTT
clone size: NA; V gene: TRBV11-2; J gene: TRBJ1-4; D gene: NA; CDR3 protein: CASSLRGATNEKLFF; CDR3 DNA: TGTGCCAGCAGCTTACGCGGGGCAACTAATGAAAAACTGTTTTTT
clone size: NA; V gene: TRBV30; J gene: TRBJ1-2; D gene: NA; CDR3 protein: CAWSVRGWDGYTF; CDR3 DNA: TGTGCCTGGAGTGTAAGGGGTTGGGATGGCTACACCTTC